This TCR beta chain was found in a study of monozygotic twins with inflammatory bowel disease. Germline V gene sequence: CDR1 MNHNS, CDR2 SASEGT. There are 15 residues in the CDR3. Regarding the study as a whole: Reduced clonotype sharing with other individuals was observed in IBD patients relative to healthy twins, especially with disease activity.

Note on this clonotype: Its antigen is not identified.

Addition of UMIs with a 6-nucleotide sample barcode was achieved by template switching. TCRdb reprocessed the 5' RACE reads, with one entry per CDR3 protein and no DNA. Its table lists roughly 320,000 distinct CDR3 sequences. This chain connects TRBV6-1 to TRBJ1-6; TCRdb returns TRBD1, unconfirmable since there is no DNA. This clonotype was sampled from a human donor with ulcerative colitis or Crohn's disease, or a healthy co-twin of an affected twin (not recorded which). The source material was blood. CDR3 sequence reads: CASSERSGAYSPLHF.